This TCR beta chain derives from a study of T cell responses to AZD1222 COVID-19 vaccine (dated by TCRdb to the early 2020s). The study in broad terms: A total of roughly 240 trial participants underwent TCR sequencing, of whom 200 to 220 received two doses of AZD1222 and roughly 25 received two doses of the MenACWY control vaccine. Enrollment into the trials was organized by age into subgroups of 18-55, 56-69 and 70-plus years, and those subgroups contained around 150, 28 and 57 TCR-sequenced participants, respectively.

Taken from cysteine to phenylalanine, the CDR3 has 13 residues. This entry keeps only the CDR3 DNA: 39 bases, framed from base 1. The V and J ends are trimmed by 2 bases and 7 bases, leaving 14 bases between them. According to the germline V gene (reference sequence), CDR1 reads GTSNPN and CDR2 reads SVGIG. Note on this clone: Its antigen has not been determined. Per-nucleotide qualities are absent, and no much larger clonotype sits a single base away.

What the work shows at the level of the full study, not this receptor alone: Because no samples from the day 14 peak response were available, repertoires could be characterized only after the peak T cell response. After two AZD1222 doses, spike-specific TCR breadth and depth were significantly higher than at day 0 and than in MenACWY recipients. Conclusions about previously exposed vaccinees are limited because only six or seven AZD1222 recipients were SARS-CoV-2 seropositive at baseline. Participants were mostly white British and included more females than males, and it was suggested by the authors that clonal diversity may have been underestimated. The 56-69-year group was small, and its depth increase did not reach significance, likely because of low power. Nearly half of unique spike-specific TCRs reportedly recognized epitopes outside regions mutated in the B.1.351 and B.1.1.7 variants. CD4 TCRs associated with the vaccine covered the entire spike protein, and the dominant responses were in regions 160-218 and 743-854.

This specimen's time point label, interpreted: about 28 days (+/-7) after the second vaccine dose. AZD1222 recipients whose second dose came at about 4 weeks and those whose second dose came at about 12 weeks were combined into one group, since spike-specific TCR depth and breadth did not differ between the two schedules. Vaccinee samples came from UK trials COV001 and COV002, including a single-blind randomized controlled phase 2/3 trial of AZD1222 (ChAdOx1 nCoV-19) in healthy adults. For TCRbeta chain sequencing, PBMC samples from trial participants were taken at day 0 and at day 28 after the second dose. The CDR3 regions of human TCRbeta chains were subjected to immunosequencing. The authors' pipeline ran thus. TCRs in the repertoires were matched against a reference library of SARS-CoV-2-specific TCRs that had been generated with the MIRA antigen-specificity platform. Breadth was defined as the fraction of unique TCRs that were SARS-CoV-2-associated, and depth was defined as the fraction of total T cells that were SARS-CoV-2-associated. Using the MIRA data, each spike-specific TCR was assigned both to the spike region to which the TCR was reactive and to a CD4 or CD8 class. Log10-transformed breadth and depth values were compared by one-way ANOVA with Sidak's multiple comparisons tests. TCRdb took over this immuneACCESS table, retaining in-frame rearrangements with V and J assigned. Such tables are incomplete; in checked studies, under half of the missing clones stem from an unresolved V gene, and the remainder is unexplained. V, J and clone size derive from that table, while D and trimming were established from the DNA sequence. The sample table contains 150,000 to 200,000 clones; only one count was recorded for about 91% of them. The leading ten clones occupy roughly 1.4% of the sample.

The sequence came from an adult who received the AZD1222 COVID-19 vaccine. Sequencing was performed on peripheral blood, taken 28 days after the second AZD1222 dose. Recombination linked TRBV30 to TRBJ1-2, with the identity of the D gene unclear. The sequenced DNA: TGTGCCTGGAGTTCGATAGGACGGGGTGGCTACACCTTC. Its coded protein is CAWSSIGRGGYTF.